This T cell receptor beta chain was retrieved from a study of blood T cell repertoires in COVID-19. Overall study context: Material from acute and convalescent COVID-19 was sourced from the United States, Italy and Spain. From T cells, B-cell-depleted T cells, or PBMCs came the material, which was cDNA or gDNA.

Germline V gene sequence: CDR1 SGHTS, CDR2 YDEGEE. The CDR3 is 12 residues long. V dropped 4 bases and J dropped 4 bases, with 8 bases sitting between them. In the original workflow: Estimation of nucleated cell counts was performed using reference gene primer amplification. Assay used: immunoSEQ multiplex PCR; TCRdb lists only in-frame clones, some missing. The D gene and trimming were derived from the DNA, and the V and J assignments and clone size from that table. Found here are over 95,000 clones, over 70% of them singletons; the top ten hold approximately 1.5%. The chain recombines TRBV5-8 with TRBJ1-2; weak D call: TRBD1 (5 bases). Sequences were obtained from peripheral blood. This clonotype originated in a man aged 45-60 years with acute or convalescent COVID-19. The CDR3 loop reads CASSLGLYGYTF. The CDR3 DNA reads TGTGCCAGCAGCCTGGGACTCTATGGCTACACCTTC.